This is a list of T cell receptor beta chains from one sample in a study of cytomegalovirus exposure and HLA in healthy donors. TCRdb's table, derived via immunoSEQ multiplex PCR, lists solely in-frame clones and lacks some. Found here are 90,000 to 150,000 clones, roughly 90% of them singletons; the top ten hold just under 6.5%. Material for sequencing was PBMCs. These receptors all stem from a woman younger than 35 in good health and CMV-seropositive. Each CDR3 is given with its conserved first and last residue. A D gene is named only where the DNA matches it firmly. Clone sizes are given selectively: once, few, many, or a class where the clone is expanded.

D gene,CDR3 length,clone size,J gene,V gene,CDR3 protein,CDR3 DNA
TRBD2,15,.,TRBJ2-1,TRBV7-9,CASSFSGGARDEQFF,TGTGCCAGCAGCTTTAGCGGGGGGGCGAGGGATGAGCAGTTCTTC
.,14,once,TRBJ1-3,TRBV5-8,CASSIRQSGNTIYF,TGTGCCAGCAGCATTCGACAATCTGGAAACACCATATATTTT
.,14,.,TRBJ1-3,TRBV15,CATSRDTSGNTIYF,TGTGCCACCAGCAGAGATACTAGCGGAAACACCATATATTTT
TRBD1,14,.,TRBJ1-4,TRBV28,CASSTDRGSEKLFF,TGTGCCAGCAGTACAGACAGGGGAAGTGAAAAACTGTTTTTT
TRBD2,16,.,TRBJ2-1,TRBV10-3,CAISEPGLVEGNEQFF,TGTGCCATCAGTGAACCGGGACTAGTTGAGGGGAATGAGCAGTTCTTC
TRBD2,14,once,TRBJ2-4,TRBV30,CAWSVHHPGGIQYF,TGTGCCTGGAGTGTACATCACCCGGGGGGCATTCAGTACTTC
TRBD2,15,.,TRBJ2-7,TRBV6-5,CASSYQRGGTRGQYF,TGTGCCAGCAGTTACCAACGCGGGGGTACGAGAGGGCAGTACTTC
TRBD2,13,.,TRBJ2-7,TRBV19,CASASGRSYEQYF,TGTGCCAGTGCTAGCGGGAGATCCTACGAGCAGTACTTC
.,13,once,TRBJ1-1,TRBV7-9,CASSLEETREAFF,TGTGCCAGCAGCTTAGAGGAGACCCGGGAAGCTTTCTTT
TRBD2,16,.,TRBJ2-1,TRBV4-1,CASSHQLAPSYNEQFF,TGCGCCAGCAGCCACCAACTAGCGCCATCCTACAATGAGCAGTTCTTC
TRBD2,24,.,TRBJ2-1,TRBV18,CASSPPIIGTSGQKGGIRYNEQFF,TGTGCCAGCTCACCACCTATTATCGGGACTAGCGGCCAAAAGGGGGGTATCCGTTACAATGAGCAGTTCTTC
.,12,.,TRBJ2-7,TRBV19,CASSRVSNEQYF,TGTGCCAGTAGCAGGGTATCCAACGAGCAGTACTTC
.,12,.,TRBJ2-7,TRBV10-3,CAIRDQGNEQYF,TGTGCCATCCGGGACCAGGGGAACGAGCAGTACTTC
.,15,.,TRBJ1-6,TRBV5-1,CASSLERAYNSPLHF,TGCGCCAGCAGCTTAGAGAGAGCCTATAATTCACCCCTCCACTTT
.,16,.,TRBJ2-1,TRBV30,CAWKPLTPFSDNEQFF,TGTGCCTGGAAACCCCTCACCCCATTCTCGGACAATGAGCAGTTCTTC
TRBD2,14,.,TRBJ2-7,TRBV14,CASSLFGLADEQYF,TGTGCCAGCAGCCTTTTCGGACTAGCAGACGAGCAGTACTTC
.,12,once,TRBJ1-2,TRBV7-2,CASSITDYGYTF,TGTGCCAGCAGCATAACGGACTATGGCTACACCTTC
TRBD1,15,.,TRBJ1-1,TRBV7-2,CASSSTGGANTEAFF,TGTGCCAGCAGCTCTACAGGGGGAGCAAACACTGAAGCTTTCTTT
.,13,.,TRBJ1-2,TRBV14,CASSQDPGHGYTF,TGTGCCAGCAGCCAAGATCCAGGGCATGGCTACACCTTC
TRBD1,15,.,TRBJ2-1,TRBV18,CASSPIGTGYNEQFF,TGTGCCAGCTCACCCATCGGGACAGGGTACAATGAGCAGTTCTTC
.,13,.,TRBJ1-5,TRBV7-8,CASRGGSNQPQHF,TGTGCCAGCAGGGGGGGGAGCAATCAGCCCCAGCATTTT
.,15,.,TRBJ2-3,TRBV11-3,CASSLGRQRVDTQYF,TGTGCCAGCAGCTTAGGCAGACAGCGCGTTGATACGCAGTATTTT
TRBD1,15,.,TRBJ1-1,TRBV29-1,CSVEVDRGVVYEAFF,TGCAGCGTTGAGGTAGACAGGGGAGTTGTATACGAAGCTTTCTTT
.,16,.,TRBJ2-3,TRBV27,CASALSSTVGSDTQYF,TGTGCCAGCGCCCTTTCTAGCACGGTAGGATCAGATACGCAGTATTTT
TRBD2,18,.,TRBJ2-7,TRBV11-2,CASSLDVGRSGRKSEQYF,TGTGCCAGCAGCTTAGATGTGGGCAGGAGCGGGAGAAAGAGCGAGCAGTACTTC
.,13,.,TRBJ1-4,TRBV19,CASSMSLNEKLFF,TGTGCCAGTAGTATGTCCCTTAATGAAAAACTGTTTTTT
.,15,.,TRBJ1-1,TRBV6-1,CASSELNRMNTEAFF,TGTGCCAGCAGTGAATTGAATAGAATGAACACTGAAGCTTTCTTT